The 24 T cell receptor beta chains listed next were all sequenced from one sample in a study of control samples from healthy donors and cancer patients (dated by TCRdb to 2018 to 2020). Library preparation used the immunoSEQ multiplex PCR assay. Sourced from immuneACCESS, this table was stored by TCRdb with only in-frame sequences that have V and J called. A share of the clones is absent; for the studies checked, an unresolved V gene accounts for under half, and the remainder has no known explanation. Recorded for this sample are fewer than 200,000 clones; roughly 88% of them occurred a single time. About 5.3% of the sample belongs to the ten largest clones. The sequenced sample consisted of blood. The receptors originated from a woman aged 25 to 45 in good health.

This chain joins TRBV19 and TRBJ1-6; perhaps TRBD1 as D (5 bases). The germline CDR1 and CDR2 sequences are LNHDA and SQIVND (reference sequence). This CDR3 has 14 amino acids. V lost 5 bases and J lost 7, with 12 bases in between. The CDR3 nucleotides are TGTGCCAGTAGTCCTGGGGCAGGGAATTCACCCCTCCACTTT. It encodes CASSPGAGNSPLHF. Full variable domain (missing parts from reference TRBV19 and TRBJ1-6): DGGITQSPKYLFRKEGQNVTLSCEQNLNHDAMYWYRQDPGQGLRLIYYSQIVNDFQKGDIAEGYSVSREKKESFPLTVTSAQKNPTAFYLCASSPGAGNSPLHFGNGTRLTVT.

This chain connects TRBV9 to TRBJ2-1; 11 bases are a match to TRBD2. CDR3 length: 19 amino acids. Germline V CDR1 and CDR2: SGDLS, YYNGEE. The junction had 13 bases not matched to a gene; V was cut back by 0 bases and J by 5 bases. CDR3 sequence (DNA): TGTGCCAGCAGCGTAGTCGGGTGGCTAGCGGGGGGCAAGGACAATGAGCAGTTCTTC. Translation gives CASSVVGWLAGGKDNEQFF.

V gene TRBV5-1 combines with J gene TRBJ2-5, with TRBD2 matching over 11 bases. Germline V gives CDR1 SGHRS, CDR2 YFSETQ. The length of the CDR3 is 17 residues. Unmatched junction bases numbered 9, after V lost 1 base and J lost 4 bases. The CDR3 DNA reads as TGCGCCAGCAGCTTGCCTCTAGCGGGGGGTAGTCGAGAGACCCAGTACTTC. This sequence encodes CASSLPLAGGSRETQYF.

This clone turned up a few times. The chain recombines TRBV3-1 (or the pseudogene TRBV3-2) with TRBJ2-1, with 11 bases identical to TRBD2. J lost 3 bases, V lost 3 bases, and 1 base had no gene match. The CDR3 contains 15 residues. CDR1 LGHDT and CDR2 YNNKEL come from the germline V gene (reference sequence). The CDR3 sequence: CASSHSGGGYNEQFF. In nucleotides, the CDR3 is TGTGCCAGCAGCCATAGCGGGGGGGGCTACAATGAGCAGTTCTTC.

This rearrangement joins TRBV5-1 to TRBJ2-2, with D perhaps TRBD1 or TRBD2 (5 bases each). Between the trimmed V and J ends, which lost 5 bases and 7 bases, there was a span of 15 bases. CDR1 and CDR2 (germline): SGHRS, YFSETQ. The CDR3 loop spans 14 amino acids. CDR3 in DNA: TGCGCCAGCAGTCGTGGGGAGCAGGGCGGGGAGCTGTTTTTT. This encodes CASSRGEQGGELFF.

The V call is TRBV7-9, the J call TRBJ2-1; D is perhaps TRBD2 (6 bases). CDR1 is SEHNR, CDR2 FQNEAQ, per germline (reference sequence). V lost 5 bases to trimming and J lost 7 bases, with 12 bases between them. The CDR3 is 13 residues long. The CDR3 DNA sequence: TGTGCCAGCAGCCCCACTAGCTATAATGAGCAGTTCTTC. This translates into CASSPTSYNEQFF.

This clone has a single count. CDR3 DNA: TGTGCCAGTAGCTTTGTGGACGGAATGGGCGGGGAGCTGTTTTTT. This gives the protein CASSFVDGMGGELFF. The chain combines TRBV19 with TRBJ2-2; D not resolved. Trimming shortened V by 6 bases and J by 7 bases, and 18 bases separated the two germline ends. Germline V gene lookup returns CDR1 LNHDA and CDR2 SQIVND (reference sequence). The CDR3 runs to 15 residues.

The chain recombines TRBV7-2 with TRBJ2-7, with 9 positions matching TRBD1. The CDR3 consists of 14 residues. Germline trimming cut 1 base from V and 4 bases from J; bases unmatched to any gene: 2. Germline CDR1 is SGHTA and CDR2 is FQGNSA. The CDR3 DNA is TGTGCCAGCAGCTTAGGACAGGGGGGGTACGAGCAGTACGTC. It is translated as CASSLGQGGYEQYV.

V and J are TRBV23-1 and TRBJ2-5; TRBD1 agrees at 9 bases. TRBV23-1 is an open reading frame whose function is uncertain. The CDR3 runs 15 residues. Trimming removed 3 bases from V and 5 bases from J; junction bases left unmatched: 7. In nucleotides, the CDR3 is TGCGCCAGCAGTCATAGACAGGGGGAAGGGGAGACCCAGTACTTC. Translated: CASSHRQGEGETQYF.

The chain couples TRBV5-4 to TRBJ1-5, with D uncertain. This CDR3 is built from 14 residues. Germline V gives CDR1 SGHNT, CDR2 YYREEE (reference sequence). Trimming stripped 1 base from V and 1 base from J, with 6 bases between. The CDR3 region is CASSLPGSNQPQHF. In DNA form, the CDR3 reads TGTGCCAGCAGCTTGCCAGGAAGCAATCAGCCCCAGCATTTT.

CDR3 region: CASSPVGTSGRGSYNEQFF. Here the CDR3 DNA reads TGCGCCAGCAGCCCAGTCGGGACTAGCGGGAGGGGCTCCTACAATGAGCAGTTCTTC. This rearrangement joins TRBV4-1 to TRBJ2-1, with 16 bases that match TRBD2. The germline V gene encodes CDR1 MGHRA and CDR2 YSYEKL. V lost 4 bases, J lost 0 bases, and 6 bases stayed unmatched. This CDR3 spans 19 amino acids.

This sequence joins TRBV10-3 and TRBJ2-7, with a possible D match to TRBD2 (5 bases). In germline, CDR1 is ENHRY, CDR2 SYGVKD. The CDR3 is made up of 15 amino acids. V was clipped by 0 bases and J by 5 bases, with 14 bases between them. The CDR3 region has the DNA TGTGCCATCAGTGAGTCCGGACTGTTTGGGCACGAGCAGTACTTC. Its protein is CAISESGLFGHEQYF.

The rearrangement joins TRBV29-1 to TRBJ2-3, with 7 bases lining up with TRBD1. Per the germline V gene, CDR1 is SQVTM and CDR2 is ANQGSEA. This CDR3 comprises 13 residues. Trimming at V came to 8 bases and at J to 1 base, leaving 6 bases not matched to a gene. This CDR3 is CSCRTGRTDTQYF. CDR3 nucleotide sequence: TGCAGCTGCCGGACAGGTCGCACAGATACGCAGTATTTT.

The chain has TRBV19 and TRBJ1-1; D not certain. Trimming took off 1 base at V and 2 bases at J, with 11 bases between the two ends. Germline V gene lookup returns CDR1 LNHDA and CDR2 SQIVND (reference sequence). CDR3 length: 15 residues. This chain's CDR3 is CASSIGVGSNTEAFF. CDR3 DNA sequence: TGTGCCAGTAGTATAGGAGTCGGGTCCAACACTGAAGCTTTCTTT.

The gene calls are TRBV5-6 and TRBJ1-1; TRBD1 aligns across 7 bases. CDR1 SGHDT and CDR2 YYEEEE come from the germline V gene. V dropped 3 bases and J dropped 1; count of bases not matched to a gene: 3. This CDR3 spans 14 amino acids. For the CDR3, the DNA is TGTGCCAGCAGCTGGGGACAGCCGAACACTGAAGCTTTCTTT. Protein product: CASSWGQPNTEAFF.

This clone has more than one count but fewer than ten. The V and J genes are TRBV13 and TRBJ2-2, with TRBD2 as a possible D gene (7 bases). The CDR3 length is 16 residues. Trimming shortened V by 3 bases and J by 2 bases, and 13 bases separated the two germline ends. CDR1 is PRHDT, CDR2 FYEKMQ, per germline (reference sequence). CDR3 sequence reads: CASSFPGGSNTGELFF. CDR3 in DNA: TGTGCCAGCAGCTTCCCGGGGGGCTCCAACACCGGGGAGCTGTTTTTT.

The chain combines TRBV11-2 with TRBJ1-5; tentatively, D is TRBD1 (5 bases). The V gene lost 5 bases and the J gene lost 1 base, with 6 bases spanning the gap. There are 13 residues in the CDR3. Looked up from germline, CDR1 is SGHAT and CDR2 is FQNNGV. The CDR3 spells CASSRDSNQPQHF. The CDR3 nucleotides read TGTGCCAGCAGCCGGGACAGCAATCAGCCCCAGCATTTT.

This chain joins TRBV5-1 and TRBJ1-3, with no clear D. V lost 0 bases and J lost 4, with 14 bases in between. Looked up from germline, CDR1 is SGHRS and CDR2 is YFSETQ. The CDR3 has 16 residues. The CDR3 coding sequence is TGCGCCAGCAGCTTGGCCTGGGGTGCCTCCGGAAACACCATATATTTT. It codes for CASSLAWGASGNTIYF.

V and J are TRBV10-3 and TRBJ2-5; 7 nucleotides line up with TRBD2. Per the germline V gene, CDR1 is ENHRY and CDR2 is SYGVKD. Losses at the gene ends were 10 bases for V and 5 bases for J; bases not matched to a gene: 10. The CDR3 runs to 13 residues. DNA of the CDR3: TGTGCCACCGCCGCGGGGGAGGGGGAGACCCAGTACTTC. The encoded protein is CATAAGEGETQYF.

The rearrangement uses TRBV24-1 and TRBJ2-2, with D perhaps matching TRBD2 (5 bases). V lost 5 bases, J lost 5 bases, and 11 bases lay in between. Germline assignment: CDR1 KGHDR and CDR2 SFDVKD. The CDR3 consists of 14 residues. The DNA of the CDR3 is TGTGCCACCAGTGGAGGGCTAGGTACCGGGGAGCTGTTTTTT. It encodes CATSGGLGTGELFF.

The V gene is TRBV18, the J gene TRBJ2-3; 8 bases agree with TRBD1. The germline V gene encodes CDR1 KGHSH and CDR2 LQKENI. CDR3 length equals 15 residues. The V gene end was trimmed by 6 bases and the J gene end by 4 bases; junction bases not matched to a gene: 9. CDR3 nucleotide sequence: TGTGCCAGCTCCGAGCAGGGGGCAGAGGCAGATACGCAGTATTTT. Protein sequence: CASSEQGAEADTQYF.

The J gene is TRBJ1-1, the V gene TRBV4-1, with 7 bases lining up with TRBD1. Trimming cost V 1 base and J 5 bases; bases outside gene matches: 4. CDR3 length equals 14 residues. CDR1 is MGHRA, CDR2 YSYEKL, per germline. CDR3 nucleotide sequence: TGCGCCAGCAGCCAAGGACAGGGCGGGACTGAAGCTTTCTTT. As protein: CASSQGQGGTEAFF.

The chain has TRBV28 and TRBJ2-2; no clear D. There are 11 residues in the CDR3. The V end lost 8 bases, the J end lost 6 bases, and 7 bases lay between the germline ends. Germline CDR1 MDHEN, CDR2 SYDVKM. The CDR3 coding sequence is TGTGCCAGCCTAGGAGCCGGGGAGCTGTTTTTT. The encoded protein is CASLGAGELFF.

V usage is TRBV5-1 and J usage is TRBJ2-1; perhaps TRBD2 as D (5 bases). V lost 2 bases and J lost 4, with 19 bases in between. CDR1 is SGHRS, CDR2 YFSETQ, per germline. The CDR3 covers 17 residues. The DNA for the CDR3 is TGCGCCAGCAGCTTTTCCGGAGGCACATTTAATTACAATGAGCAGTTCTTC. It codes for CASSFSGGTFNYNEQFF.